This T cell receptor (beta chain) was identified during a study of OX40 agonist ivuxolimab in advanced cancers. As for the study in general: A mean age of roughly 66 years, range about 20 to 90, was recorded, and 80% to 90% were male.

CDR1 and CDR2 (germline): SEHNR, FQNEAQ (reference sequence). CDR3 size: 17 residues. J lost 7 bases, V lost 5 bases, and 12 bases had no gene match. The data were produced by immunoSEQ multiplex PCR, yet TCRdb's version contains in-frame clones alone and is incomplete. The sample records about 45,000 clones, approximately 91% being singletons. This chain connects TRBV7-9 to TRBJ1-6; TRBD1 aligns across 9 bases. The sequences come from CD4+ or CD8+ T cells sorted from blood, collected in a trial of the OX40 agonist ivuxolimab. The TCR sequence derives from an adult with an advanced solid tumor such as melanoma, head and neck, liver or kidney cancer. As DNA, the CDR3 is TGTGCCAGCAGCGCAAGGGGACAGGGAATTGGGAATTCACCCCTCCACTTT. Amino acid sequence: CASSARGQGIGNSPLHF.